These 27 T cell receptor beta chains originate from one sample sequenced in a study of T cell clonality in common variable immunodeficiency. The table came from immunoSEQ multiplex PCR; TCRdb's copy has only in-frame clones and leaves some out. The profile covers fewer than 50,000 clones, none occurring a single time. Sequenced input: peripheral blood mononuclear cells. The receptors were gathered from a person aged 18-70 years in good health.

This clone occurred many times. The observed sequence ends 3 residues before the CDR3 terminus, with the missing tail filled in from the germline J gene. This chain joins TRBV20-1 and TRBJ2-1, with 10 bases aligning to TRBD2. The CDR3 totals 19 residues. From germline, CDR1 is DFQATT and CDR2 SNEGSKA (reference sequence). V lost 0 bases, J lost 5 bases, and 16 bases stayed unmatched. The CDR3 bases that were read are TGCAGTGCTAGAGACCCTAGCGGGAGTCTCTTAACTTCCAACAATGAG. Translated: CSARDPSGSLLTSNNE. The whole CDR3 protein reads CSARDPSGSLLTSNNEQFF.

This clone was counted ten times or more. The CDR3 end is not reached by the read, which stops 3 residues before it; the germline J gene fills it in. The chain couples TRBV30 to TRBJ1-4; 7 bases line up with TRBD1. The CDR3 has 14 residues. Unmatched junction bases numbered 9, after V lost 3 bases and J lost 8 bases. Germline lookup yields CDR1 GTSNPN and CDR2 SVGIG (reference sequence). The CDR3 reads CAWSGKTGYEKLFF. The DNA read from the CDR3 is TGTGCCTGGAGCGGGAAGACAGGGTACGAAAAA.

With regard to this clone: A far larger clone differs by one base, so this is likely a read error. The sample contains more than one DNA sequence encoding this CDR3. The DNA read from the CDR3 is TGTGCCAGCAGACATGACTCGGGGGAGACC. Protein product: CASRHDSGET. In full, the CDR3 is CASRHDSGETQYF. The chain has TRBV5-6 and TRBJ2-5; TRBD2 might be the D (5 bases). The CDR3 end falls 3 residues outside the read, so it is completed with the germline J gene. The CDR3 contains 13 residues. V was pared by 5 bases and J by 5 bases, with 13 bases between. From germline, CDR1 is SGHDT and CDR2 YYEEEE.

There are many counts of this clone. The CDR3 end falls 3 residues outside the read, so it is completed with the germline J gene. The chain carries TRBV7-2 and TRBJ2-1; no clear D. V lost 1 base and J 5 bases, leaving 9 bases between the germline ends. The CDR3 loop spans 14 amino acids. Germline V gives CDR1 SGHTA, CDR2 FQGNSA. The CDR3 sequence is CASSLEGSNNEQFF. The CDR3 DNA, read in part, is TGTGCCAGCAGCTTAGAGGGTTCGAACAATGAG.

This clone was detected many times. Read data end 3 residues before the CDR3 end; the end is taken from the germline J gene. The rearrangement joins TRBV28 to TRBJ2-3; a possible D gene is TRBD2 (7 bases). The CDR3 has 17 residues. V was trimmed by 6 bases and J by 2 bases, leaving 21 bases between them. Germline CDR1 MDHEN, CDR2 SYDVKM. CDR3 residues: CASSLWGLAEITDTQYF. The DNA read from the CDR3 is TGTGCCAGCAGCCTATGGGGGCTAGCGGAGATCACAGATACG. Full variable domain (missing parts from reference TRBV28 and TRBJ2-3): DVKVTQSSRYLVKRTGEKVFLECVQDMDHENMFWYRQDPGLGLRLIYFSYDVKMKEKGDIPEGYSVSREKKERFSLILESASTNQTSMYLCASSLWGLAEITDTQYFGPGTRLTVL.

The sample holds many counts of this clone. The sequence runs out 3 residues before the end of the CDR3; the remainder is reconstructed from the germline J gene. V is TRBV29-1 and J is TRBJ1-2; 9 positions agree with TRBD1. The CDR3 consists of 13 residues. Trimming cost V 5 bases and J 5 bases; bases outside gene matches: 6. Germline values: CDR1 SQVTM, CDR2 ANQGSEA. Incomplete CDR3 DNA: TGCAGCGTTCTACAGGGGACAGGGTATGGC. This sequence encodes CSVLQGTGYG. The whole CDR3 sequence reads CSVLQGTGYGYTF.

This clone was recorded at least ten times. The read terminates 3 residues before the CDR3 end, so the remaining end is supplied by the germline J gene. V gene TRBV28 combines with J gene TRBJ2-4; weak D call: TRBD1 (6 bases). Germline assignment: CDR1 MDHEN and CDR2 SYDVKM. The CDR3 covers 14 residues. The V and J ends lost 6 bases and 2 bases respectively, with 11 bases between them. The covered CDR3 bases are TGTGCCAGCAGCTACAGGGAGCCCAAAAACATT. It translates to CASSYREPKNI. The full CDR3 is CASSYREPKNIQYF. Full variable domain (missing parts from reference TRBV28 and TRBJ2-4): DVKVTQSSRYLVKRTGEKVFLECVQDMDHENMFWYRQDPGLGLRLIYFSYDVKMKEKGDIPEGYSVSREKKERFSLILESASTNQTSMYLCASSYREPKNIQYFGAGTRLSVL.

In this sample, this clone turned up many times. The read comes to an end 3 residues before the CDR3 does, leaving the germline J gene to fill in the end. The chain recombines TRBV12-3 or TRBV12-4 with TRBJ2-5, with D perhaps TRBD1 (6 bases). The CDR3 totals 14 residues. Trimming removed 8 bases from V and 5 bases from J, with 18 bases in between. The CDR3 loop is CASEPVGTGETQYF. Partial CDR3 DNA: TGTGCCAGCGAGCCAGTAGGTACAGGGGAGACC.

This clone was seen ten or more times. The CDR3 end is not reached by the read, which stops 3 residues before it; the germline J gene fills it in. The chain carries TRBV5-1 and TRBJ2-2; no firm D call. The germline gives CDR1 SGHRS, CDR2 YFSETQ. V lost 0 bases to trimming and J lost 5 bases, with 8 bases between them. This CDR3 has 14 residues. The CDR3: CASSLAAATGELFF. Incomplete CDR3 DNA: TGCGCCAGCAGCTTGGCCGCGGCGACCGGGGAG. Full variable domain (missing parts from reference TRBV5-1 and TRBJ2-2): KAGVTQTPRYLIKTRGQQVTLSCSPISGHRSVSWYQQTPGQGLQFLFEYFSETQRNKGNFPGRFSGRQFSNSRSEMNVSTLELGDSALYLCASSLAAATGELFFGEGSRLTVL.

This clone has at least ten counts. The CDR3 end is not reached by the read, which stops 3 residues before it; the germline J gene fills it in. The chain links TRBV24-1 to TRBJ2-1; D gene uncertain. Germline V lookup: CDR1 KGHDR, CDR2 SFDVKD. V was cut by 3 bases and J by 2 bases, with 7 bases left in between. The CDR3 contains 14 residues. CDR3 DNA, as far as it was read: TGTGCCACCAGTGATGCCCCAGCCTACAATGAG. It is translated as CATSDAPAYNE. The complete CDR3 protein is CATSDAPAYNEQFF.

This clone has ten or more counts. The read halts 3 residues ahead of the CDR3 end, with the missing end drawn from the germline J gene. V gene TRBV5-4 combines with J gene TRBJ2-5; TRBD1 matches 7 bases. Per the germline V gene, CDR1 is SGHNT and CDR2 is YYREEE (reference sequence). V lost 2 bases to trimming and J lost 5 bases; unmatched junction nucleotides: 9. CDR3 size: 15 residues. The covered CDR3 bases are TGTGCCAGCAGCTTTGTAGGGGGCGGATTGGAGACC. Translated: CASSFVGGGLET. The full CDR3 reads CASSFVGGGLETQYF.

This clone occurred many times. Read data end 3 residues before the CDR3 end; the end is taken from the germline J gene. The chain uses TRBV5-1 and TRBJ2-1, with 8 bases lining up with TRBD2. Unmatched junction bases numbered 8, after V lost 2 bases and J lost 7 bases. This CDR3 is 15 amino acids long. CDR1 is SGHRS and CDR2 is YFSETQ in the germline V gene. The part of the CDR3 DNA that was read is TGCGCCAGCAGCTTTCCGGGGGGGCCAGGGAATGAG. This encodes CASSFPGGPGNE. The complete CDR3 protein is CASSFPGGPGNEQFF. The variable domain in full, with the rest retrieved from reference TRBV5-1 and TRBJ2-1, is KAGVTQTPRYLIKTRGQQVTLSCSPISGHRSVSWYQQTPGQGLQFLFEYFSETQRNKGNFPGRFSGRQFSNSRSEMNVSTLELGDSALYLCASSFPGGPGNEQFFGPGTRLTVL.

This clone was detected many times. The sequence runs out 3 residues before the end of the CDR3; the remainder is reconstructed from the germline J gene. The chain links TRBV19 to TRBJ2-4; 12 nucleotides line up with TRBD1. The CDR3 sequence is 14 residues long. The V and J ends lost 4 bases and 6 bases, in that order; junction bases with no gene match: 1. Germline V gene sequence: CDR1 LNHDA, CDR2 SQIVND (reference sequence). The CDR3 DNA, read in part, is TGTGCCAGTAGTACGGGACAGGGGGCAAACATT. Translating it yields CASSTGQGANI. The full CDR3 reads CASSTGQGANIQYF.

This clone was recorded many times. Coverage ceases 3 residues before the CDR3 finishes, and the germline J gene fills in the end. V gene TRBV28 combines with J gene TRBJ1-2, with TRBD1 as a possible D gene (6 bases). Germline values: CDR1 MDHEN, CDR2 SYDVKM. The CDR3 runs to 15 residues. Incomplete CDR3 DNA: TGTGCCAGCAGTTTAGAACAGGGCTATTGGGGCGGC. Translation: CASSLEQGYWGG. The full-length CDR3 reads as CASSLEQGYWGGYTF.

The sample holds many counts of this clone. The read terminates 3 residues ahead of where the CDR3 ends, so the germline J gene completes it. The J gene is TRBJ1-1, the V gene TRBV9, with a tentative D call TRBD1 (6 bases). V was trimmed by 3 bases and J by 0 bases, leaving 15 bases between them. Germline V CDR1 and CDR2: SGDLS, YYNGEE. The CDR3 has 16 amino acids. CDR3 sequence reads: CASSGSGGGLNTEAFF. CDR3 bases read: TGTGCCAGCAGCGGGAGCGGTGGGGGCCTGAACACTGAA.

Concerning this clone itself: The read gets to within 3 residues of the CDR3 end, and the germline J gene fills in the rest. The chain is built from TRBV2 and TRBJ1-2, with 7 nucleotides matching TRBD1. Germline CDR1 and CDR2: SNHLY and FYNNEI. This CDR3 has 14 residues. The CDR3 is CASSQTGQRDGYTF. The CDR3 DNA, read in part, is TGTGCCAGCAGTCAGACGGGACAGCGAGACGGC.

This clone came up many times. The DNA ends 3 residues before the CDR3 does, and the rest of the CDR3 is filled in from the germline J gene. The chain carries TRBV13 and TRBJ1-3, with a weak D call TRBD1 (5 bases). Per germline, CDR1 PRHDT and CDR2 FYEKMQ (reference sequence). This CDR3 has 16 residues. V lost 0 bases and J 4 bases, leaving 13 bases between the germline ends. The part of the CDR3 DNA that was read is TGTGCCAGCAGCTTAGGCGGAACGACAGCCGGAAACACC. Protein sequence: CASSLGGTTAGNT. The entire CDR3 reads CASSLGGTTAGNTIYF.

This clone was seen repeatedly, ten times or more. CDR3 bases read: TGCGCCAGCAGTCAACGAACTCCGGACAGGGAAGCCCAAGAGACC. The encoded protein is CASSQRTPDREAQET. The whole CDR3 is CASSQRTPDREAQETQYF. V usage is TRBV23-1 and J usage is TRBJ2-5, with 8 nucleotides matching TRBD1. Read sequence stops 3 residues before the CDR3 end, and the germline J gene provides the missing end. TRBV23-1 is an open reading frame, and its role is uncertain. The V and J ends lost 2 bases and 1 base, in that order; junction bases with no gene match: 12. This CDR3 is built from 18 residues.

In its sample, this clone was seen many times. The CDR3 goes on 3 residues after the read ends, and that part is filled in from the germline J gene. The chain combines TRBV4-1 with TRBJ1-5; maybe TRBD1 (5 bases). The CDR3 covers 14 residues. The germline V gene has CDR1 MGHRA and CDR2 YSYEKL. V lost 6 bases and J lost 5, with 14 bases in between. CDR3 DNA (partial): TGCGCCAGCAGTTATAAATTCAGGGATCAGCCC. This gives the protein CASSYKFRDQP. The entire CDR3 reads CASSYKFRDQPQHF.

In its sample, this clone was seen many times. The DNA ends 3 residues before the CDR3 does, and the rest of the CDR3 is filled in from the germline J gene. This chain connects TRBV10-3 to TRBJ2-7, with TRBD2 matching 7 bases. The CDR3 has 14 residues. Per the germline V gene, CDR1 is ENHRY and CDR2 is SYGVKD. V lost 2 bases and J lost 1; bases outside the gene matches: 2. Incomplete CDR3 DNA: TGTGCCATCAGTGAGGAGGGACTATCCTACGAG. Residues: CAISEEGLSYE. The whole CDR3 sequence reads CAISEEGLSYEQYF.

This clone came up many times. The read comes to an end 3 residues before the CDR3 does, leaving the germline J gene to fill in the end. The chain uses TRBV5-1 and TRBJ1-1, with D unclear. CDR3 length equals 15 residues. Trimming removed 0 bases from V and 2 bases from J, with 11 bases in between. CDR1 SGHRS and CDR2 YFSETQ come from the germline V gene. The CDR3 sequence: CASSLVQLGNTEAFF. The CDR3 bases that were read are TGCGCCAGCAGCTTGGTTCAGTTGGGCAACACTGAA.

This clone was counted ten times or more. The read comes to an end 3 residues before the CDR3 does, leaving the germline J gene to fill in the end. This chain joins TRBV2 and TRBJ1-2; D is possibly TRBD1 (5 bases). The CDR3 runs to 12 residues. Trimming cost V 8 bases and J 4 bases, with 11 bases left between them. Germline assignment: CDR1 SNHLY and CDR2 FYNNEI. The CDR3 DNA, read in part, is TGTGCCAGCCAGGGTTTGTCCTATGGC. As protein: CASQGLSYG. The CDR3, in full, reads CASQGLSYGYTF.

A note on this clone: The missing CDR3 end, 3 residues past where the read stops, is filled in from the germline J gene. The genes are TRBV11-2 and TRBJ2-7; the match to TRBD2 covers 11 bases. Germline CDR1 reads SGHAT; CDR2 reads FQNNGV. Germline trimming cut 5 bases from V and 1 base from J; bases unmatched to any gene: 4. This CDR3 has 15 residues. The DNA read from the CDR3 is TGTGCCAGCAGCGGGACTAGCGGCGGATCCTACGAG. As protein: CASSGTSGGSYE. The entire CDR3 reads CASSGTSGGSYEQYF. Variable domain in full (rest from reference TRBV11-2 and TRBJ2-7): EAGVAQSPRYKIIEKRQSVAFWCNPISGHATLYWYQQILGQGPKLLIQFQNNGVVDDSQLPKDRFSAERLKGVDSTLKIQPAKLEDSAVYLCASSGTSGGSYEQYFGPGTRLTVT.

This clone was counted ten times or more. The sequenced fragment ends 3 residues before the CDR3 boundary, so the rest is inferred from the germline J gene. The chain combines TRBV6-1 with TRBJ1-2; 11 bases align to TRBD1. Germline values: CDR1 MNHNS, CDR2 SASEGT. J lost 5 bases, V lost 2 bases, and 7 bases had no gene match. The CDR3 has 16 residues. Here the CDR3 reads CASSERGTGGRYGYTF. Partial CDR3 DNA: TGTGCCAGCAGTGAACGAGGGACAGGGGGAAGATATGGC.

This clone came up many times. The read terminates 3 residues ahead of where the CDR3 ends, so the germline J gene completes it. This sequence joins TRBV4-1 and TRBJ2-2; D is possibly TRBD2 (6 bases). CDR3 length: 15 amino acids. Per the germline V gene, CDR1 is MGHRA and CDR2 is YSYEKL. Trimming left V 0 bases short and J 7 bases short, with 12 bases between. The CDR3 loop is CASSQDWDFGGELFF. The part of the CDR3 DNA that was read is TGCGCCAGCAGCCAAGATTGGGACTTCGGCGGGGAG.

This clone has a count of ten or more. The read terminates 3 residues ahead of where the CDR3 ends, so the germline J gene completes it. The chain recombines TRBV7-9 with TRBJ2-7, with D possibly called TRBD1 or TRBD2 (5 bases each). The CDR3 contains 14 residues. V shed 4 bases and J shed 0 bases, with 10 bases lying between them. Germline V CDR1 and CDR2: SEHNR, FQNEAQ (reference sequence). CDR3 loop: CASSYPGSSYEQYF. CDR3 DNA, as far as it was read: TGTGCCAGCAGCTACCCAGGGAGCTCCTACGAG.

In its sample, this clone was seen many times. Incomplete CDR3 DNA: TGCAGTGCGGAAACGGGACTAGCGGGGGGAACAGATACG. This gives the protein CSAETGLAGGTDT. The complete CDR3 reads CSAETGLAGGTDTQYF. This chain joins TRBV20-1 and TRBJ2-3; 15 positions match TRBD2. The CDR3 end falls 3 residues outside the read, so it is completed with the germline J gene. The CDR3 is 16 residues long. Germline V gene data show CDR1 as DFQATT and CDR2 as SNEGSKA (reference sequence). With 6 bases clipped from V and 3 bases from J, the junction kept 7 bases outside the gene matches.